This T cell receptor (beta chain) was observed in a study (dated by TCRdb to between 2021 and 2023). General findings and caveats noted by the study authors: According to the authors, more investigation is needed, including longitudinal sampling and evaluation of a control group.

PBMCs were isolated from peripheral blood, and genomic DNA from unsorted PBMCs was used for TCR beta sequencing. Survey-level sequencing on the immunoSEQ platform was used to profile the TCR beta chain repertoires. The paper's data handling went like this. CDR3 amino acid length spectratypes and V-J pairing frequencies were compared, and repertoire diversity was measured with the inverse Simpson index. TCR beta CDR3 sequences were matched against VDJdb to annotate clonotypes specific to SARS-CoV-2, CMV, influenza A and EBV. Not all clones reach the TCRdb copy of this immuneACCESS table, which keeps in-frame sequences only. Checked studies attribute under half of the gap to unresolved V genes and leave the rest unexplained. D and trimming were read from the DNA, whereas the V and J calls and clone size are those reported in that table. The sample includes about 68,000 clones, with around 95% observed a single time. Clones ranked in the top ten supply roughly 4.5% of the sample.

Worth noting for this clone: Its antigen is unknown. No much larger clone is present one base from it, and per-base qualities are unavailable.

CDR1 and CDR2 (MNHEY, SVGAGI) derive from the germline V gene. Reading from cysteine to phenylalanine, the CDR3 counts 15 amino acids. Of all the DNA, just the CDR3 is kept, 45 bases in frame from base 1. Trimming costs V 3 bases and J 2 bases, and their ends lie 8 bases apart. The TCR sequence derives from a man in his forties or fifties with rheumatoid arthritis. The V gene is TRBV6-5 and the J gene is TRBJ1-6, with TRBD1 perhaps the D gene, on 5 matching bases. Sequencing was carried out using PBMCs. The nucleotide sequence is TGTGCCAGCAGTTATCAAGGGGCCTATAATTCACCCCTCCACTTT. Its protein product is CASSYQGAYNSPLHF.